Here is one TCR beta chain with its context. Methods used by the authors: Nucleated cell number was recorded as an estimate derived from reference gene primer amplification. Assay: immunoSEQ multiplex PCR; the TCRdb copy retains only in-frame clones and omits some. From that table come the V and J calls and clone size; the DNA was used to work out D and trimming. Of over 120,000 clones listed, roughly 90% are singletons. These data originate in a study of blood T cell repertoires in COVID-19. About the research overall: Researchers got acute and convalescent COVID-19 samples from the United States, Italy and Spain. T cells, B-cell-depleted T cells, or PBMCs supplied cDNA or gDNA.

This CDR3 is built from 16 residues. Trimming removed 6 bases from V and 7 bases from J, with 23 bases in between. Germline V lookup: CDR1 SGHDT, CDR2 YYEEEE. The chain is built from TRBV5-6 and TRBJ2-1; TRBD2 is a possible D gene (6 bases). This TCR was recovered from a human donor in a cohort sampled during active COVID-19. Sequencing input: peripheral blood. CDR3 bases: TGTGCCAGCAACTTAGGGGTCGGGAGACGTGTAAATGAGCAGTTCTTC. The encoded protein is CASNLGVGRRVNEQFF.